Described below is a single TCR beta chain sequence and its context. What it binds is unknown. TCRdb redid the calling of the 5' RACE reads with MiXCR, one entry per CDR3 protein. The profile shows hundreds of thousands of distinct CDR3 sequences, about a fifth of them singletons. The entry originates in a study of T-cell memory formation after mild COVID-19. Overall study results and limits: CD4+ contracting clones were found mainly in CM and EM, and CD8+ ones in EMRA.

The CDR3 extends over 16 amino acids. CDR1 and CDR2 from the germline V gene are MGHRA and YSYEKL. The ends were cut back, 4 bases at V and 4 bases at J, with 19 bases in the middle. The chain joins TRBV4-1 to TRBJ1-1, with D tentatively TRBD1 (6 bases). What was sequenced was PBMCs or a T cell subset sorted from them (not recorded which). The receptor's source is an adult woman who had mild COVID-19 (a few samples of this study predate the infection). Cell type and time point are not known. The CDR3 sequence is CASSPRWGAPSTEAFF. The CDR3 DNA reads as TGCGCCAGCAGCCCCCGTTGGGGGGCGCCTTCCACTGAAGCTTTCTTT.